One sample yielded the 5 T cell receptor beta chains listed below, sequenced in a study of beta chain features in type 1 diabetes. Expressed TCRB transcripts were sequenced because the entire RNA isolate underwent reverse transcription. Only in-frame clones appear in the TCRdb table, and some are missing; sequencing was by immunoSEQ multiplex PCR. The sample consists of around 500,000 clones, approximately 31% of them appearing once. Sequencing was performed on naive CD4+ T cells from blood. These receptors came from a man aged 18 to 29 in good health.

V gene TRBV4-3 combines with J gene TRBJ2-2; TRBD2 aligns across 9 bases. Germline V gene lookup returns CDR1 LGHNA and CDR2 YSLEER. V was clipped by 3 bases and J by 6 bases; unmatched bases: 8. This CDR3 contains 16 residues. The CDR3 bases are TGCGCCAGCAGCCAGCTGACTAGCGGAGGGGCCGGGGAGCTGTTTTTT. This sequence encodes CASSQLTSGGAGELFF.

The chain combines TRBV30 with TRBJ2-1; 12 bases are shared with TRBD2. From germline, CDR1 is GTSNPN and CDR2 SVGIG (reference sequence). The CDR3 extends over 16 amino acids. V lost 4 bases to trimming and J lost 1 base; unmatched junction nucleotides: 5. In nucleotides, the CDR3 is TGTGCCTGGAAGCGGCTAGCGGGAGGGTCCTACAATGAGCAGTTCTTC. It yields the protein CAWKRLAGGSYNEQFF.

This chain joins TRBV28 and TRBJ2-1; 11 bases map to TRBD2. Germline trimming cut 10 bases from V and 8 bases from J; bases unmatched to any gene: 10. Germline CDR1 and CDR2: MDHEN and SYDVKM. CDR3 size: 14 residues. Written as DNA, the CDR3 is TGTGCCACCCAGACTAGCGGGGCCCCTTATGAGCAGTTCTTC. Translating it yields CATQTSGAPYEQFF.

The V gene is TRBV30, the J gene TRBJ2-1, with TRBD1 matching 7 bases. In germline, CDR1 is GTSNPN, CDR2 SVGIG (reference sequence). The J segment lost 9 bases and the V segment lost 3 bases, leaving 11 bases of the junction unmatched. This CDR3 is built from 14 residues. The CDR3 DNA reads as TGTGCCTGGAGGAAAGGGGGCGCATACGTTGAGCAGTTCTTC. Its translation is CAWRKGGAYVEQFF.

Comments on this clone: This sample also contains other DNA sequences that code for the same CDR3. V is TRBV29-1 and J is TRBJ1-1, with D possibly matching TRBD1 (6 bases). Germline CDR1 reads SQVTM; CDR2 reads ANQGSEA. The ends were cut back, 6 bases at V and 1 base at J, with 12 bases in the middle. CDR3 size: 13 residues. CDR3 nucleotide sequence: TGCAGCGTCCCGGGACAAGGGAACACTGAAGCTTTCTTT. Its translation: CSVPGQGNTEAFF. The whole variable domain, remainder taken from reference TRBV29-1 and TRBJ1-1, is SAVISQKPSRDICQRGTSLTIQCQVDSQVTMMFWYRQQPGQSLTLIATANQGSEATYESGFVIDKFPISRPNLTFSTLTVSNMSPEDSSIYLCSVPGQGNTEAFFGQGTRLTVV.